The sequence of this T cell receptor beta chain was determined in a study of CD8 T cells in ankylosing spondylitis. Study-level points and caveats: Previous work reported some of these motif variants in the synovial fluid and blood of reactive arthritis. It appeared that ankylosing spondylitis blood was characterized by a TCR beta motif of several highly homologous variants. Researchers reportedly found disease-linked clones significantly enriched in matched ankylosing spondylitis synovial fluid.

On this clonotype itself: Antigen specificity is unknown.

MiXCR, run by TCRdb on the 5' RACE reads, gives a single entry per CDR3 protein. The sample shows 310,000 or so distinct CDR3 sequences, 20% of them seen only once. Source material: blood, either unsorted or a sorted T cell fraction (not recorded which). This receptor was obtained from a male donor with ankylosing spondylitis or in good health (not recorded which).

The CDR3 DNA sequence: TGTGCCAGCAGTGACCGGGCTGTGGGAAACACCATATATTTT. It is translated as CASSDRAVGNTIYF. V gene TRBV25-1 combines with J gene TRBJ1-3; unclear D gene. CDR1 and CDR2 from the germline V gene are MGHDK and SYGVNS. The germline V and J ends were trimmed by 3 bases and 4 bases, with 10 bases remaining between them. This CDR3 is built from 14 residues.